The 32 T cell receptor beta chains reported below all come from one sample, sequenced in a study of control samples from healthy donors and cancer patients. Assay: immunoSEQ multiplex PCR; the TCRdb copy retains only in-frame clones and omits some. Of 100,000 to 150,000 clones listed, 80% to 90% are singletons. Sequenced sample: blood. The source is a man between 60 and 75 years old in good health.

The chain links TRBV27 to TRBJ2-7; D call uncertain. The CDR3 consists of 14 residues. V was cut by 7 bases and J by 6 bases, with 19 bases left in between. Germline V gives CDR1 MNHEY, CDR2 SMNVEV (reference sequence). The CDR3 loop reads CASKALGLTSEQYF. CDR3 nucleotide sequence: TGTGCCAGCAAAGCCCTGGGGTTAACAAGCGAGCAGTACTTC.

The sample holds one count of this clone. The chain uses TRBV28 and TRBJ1-3; a weak D match, TRBD1 (5 bases). The V end lost 2 bases, the J end lost 1 base, and 9 bases lay between the germline ends. The CDR3 totals 15 residues. CDR1 and CDR2 (germline): MDHEN, SYDVKM. The CDR3 loop is CASSLPGRSGNTIYF. CDR3 coding DNA: TGTGCCAGCAGTTTACCAGGGCGATCTGGAAACACCATATATTTT.

The V call is TRBV18, the J call TRBJ2-7; D is perhaps TRBD1 (5 bases). Trimming removed 3 bases at V and 1 base at J, with 10 bases between. Per the germline V gene, CDR1 is KGHSH and CDR2 is LQKENI. The length of the CDR3 is 14 residues. The CDR3 nucleotides are TGTGCCAGCTCACCGGCCCAGGGATCCTACGAGCAGTACTTC. Encoded protein: CASSPAQGSYEQYF.

The chain uses TRBV29-1 and TRBJ1-1; 9 nucleotides agree with TRBD1. J gave up 3 bases and V 6 bases, and 17 bases lay outside the gene matches. The CDR3 has 17 amino acids. CDR1 SQVTM and CDR2 ANQGSEA come from the germline V gene. The CDR3 spells CSVLSGTGSNFYTEAFF. CDR3 bases: TGCAGCGTGCTATCCGGGACAGGGAGTAACTTTTACACTGAAGCTTTCTTT. The whole variable domain, filled in from reference TRBV29-1 and TRBJ1-1, reads SAVISQKPSRDICQRGTSLTIQCQVDSQVTMMFWYRQQPGQSLTLIATANQGSEATYESGFVIDKFPISRPNLTFSTLTVSNMSPEDSSIYLCSVLSGTGSNFYTEAFFGQGTRLTVV.

The rearrangement joins TRBV7-2 to TRBJ1-1; 7 nucleotides agree with TRBD1. Germline CDR1 SGHTA, CDR2 FQGNSA. The CDR3 loop spans 15 amino acids. The junction had 6 bases not matched to a gene; V was cut back by 5 bases and J by 0 bases. In nucleotides, the CDR3 is TGTGCCAGCAGCCCGAAGCAGGGGGTGAACACTGAAGCTTTCTTT. Protein: CASSPKQGVNTEAFF.

This clone was found a few times. The rearrangement joins TRBV3-1 (or the pseudogene TRBV3-2) to TRBJ1-2; D call uncertain. The ends were cut back, 4 bases at V and 0 bases at J, with 6 bases in the middle. The germline CDR1 and CDR2 sequences are LGHDT and YNNKEL (reference sequence). This CDR3 is built from 13 residues. For the CDR3, the DNA is TGTGCCAGCAGCCTCGGGTCTAACTATGGCTACACCTTC. As protein: CASSLGSNYGYTF.

The V call is TRBV18, the J call TRBJ1-5, with D possibly matching TRBD1 (5 bases). The germline CDR1 and CDR2 sequences are KGHSH and LQKENI. The CDR3 has 14 residues. V was clipped by 2 bases and J by 7 bases, with 12 bases between them. The CDR3 sequence: CASSPEGTGQPQHF. The CDR3 DNA sequence: TGTGCCAGCTCACCAGAGGGGACGGGGCAGCCCCAGCATTTT.

The V call is TRBV7-6, the J call TRBJ1-4, with D possibly TRBD1 on 6 matching bases. V gave up 2 bases and J gave up 8 bases, with 18 bases separating them. The CDR3 is made up of 16 amino acids. Germline values: CDR1 SGHVS, CDR2 FNYEAQ. The CDR3 DNA follows: TGTGCCAGCAGCTTAAGAGGCCGGGGGGCGGGGGAAAAACTGTTTTTT. It yields the protein CASSLRGRGAGEKLFF.

This rearrangement joins TRBV7-2 to TRBJ1-2; unclear D gene. The CDR3 length is 14 residues. Germline-derived CDR1 and CDR2 are SGHTA and FQGNSA. Trimming took 6 bases from V and 6 from J, leaving 17 bases between them. The DNA for the CDR3 is TGTGCCAGCAGTTCACCCAACAAGCGCGATGGCTACACCTTC. Translated, it gives CASSSPNKRDGYTF.

The rearrangement links TRBV7-2 to TRBJ2-7; a weak D match, TRBD1 (6 bases). This CDR3 spans 17 amino acids. V was pared by 1 base and J by 7 bases, with 23 bases between. Per the germline V gene, CDR1 is SGHTA and CDR2 is FQGNSA. CDR3 residues: CASSLVGGGEVAGEQYF. The CDR3 nucleotides are TGTGCCAGCAGCTTAGTGGGTGGGGGCGAGGTGGCAGGGGAGCAGTACTTC.

The sample holds a few counts of this clone. The chain recombines TRBV4-2 with TRBJ1-2, with TRBD1 identical over 9 bases. Germline trimming cut 4 bases from V and 4 bases from J; bases unmatched to any gene: 7. This CDR3 is 15 amino acids long. Germline V CDR1 and CDR2: LGHNA, YNFKEQ. CDR3 residues: CASSRLQGAGYGYTF. CDR3 sequence (DNA): TGTGCCAGCAGCCGCCTACAGGGGGCAGGCTATGGCTACACCTTC.

The chain joins TRBV2 to TRBJ2-3, with unresolved D. The CDR3 spans 14 residues. Germline values: CDR1 SNHLY, CDR2 FYNNEI. Deletions cut 4 bases from V and 1 base from J, with 9 bases between. This CDR3 is CASSGQVRTDTQYF. CDR3 bases: TGTGCCAGCAGTGGGCAGGTGCGCACAGATACGCAGTATTTT.

This chain connects TRBV4-3 to TRBJ1-1; D gene uncertain. CDR3 length equals 15 residues. Germline V gene sequence: CDR1 LGHNA, CDR2 YSLEER. With 0 bases removed from V and 7 bases from J, the gap between germline ends came to 15 bases. Here the CDR3 reads CASSQEYSGRNEAFF. The CDR3, as DNA: TGCGCCAGCAGCCAAGAGTATTCCGGGAGGAATGAAGCTTTCTTT.

The chain carries TRBV6-1 and TRBJ2-3; TRBD1 matches 9 bases. The CDR3 runs 15 residues. From germline, CDR1 is MNHNS and CDR2 SASEGT. V was pared by 3 bases and J by 9 bases, with 10 bases of the junction left unmatched. DNA of the CDR3: TGTGCCAGCAGTGAGCCGGGACAGGGTTCAGTGACGCAGTATTTT. Translated, it gives CASSEPGQGSVTQYF.

The V gene is TRBV5-1, the J gene TRBJ1-1, with D uncertain. Germline CDR1 and CDR2: SGHRS and YFSETQ. V was shortened by 1 base and J by 1 base, with 8 bases between the two germline ends. The CDR3 spans 14 residues. The CDR3 region has the DNA TGCGCCAGCAGCTTGTCGGGCGGGAACACTGAAGCTTTCTTT. This translates into CASSLSGGNTEAFF.

This chain uses TRBV12-3 or TRBV12-4 with TRBJ2-1, with D possibly matching TRBD1 (5 bases). The CDR3 contains 13 residues. V lost 6 bases, J lost 7 bases, and 13 bases lay in between. The CDR3 loop reads CASSSGLLNEQFF. CDR3 coding DNA: TGTGCCAGCAGCTCAGGGTTGTTGAATGAGCAGTTCTTC.

A single count supports this clone. The rearrangement joins TRBV7-8 to TRBJ2-7, with 9 bases identical to TRBD2. V dropped 5 bases and J dropped 5; count of bases not matched to a gene: 10. Germline-derived CDR1 and CDR2 are SGHVS and FQNEAQ. The length of the CDR3 is 15 residues. The CDR3 DNA reads TGTGCCAGCAGCCCCTGGGTAGCGGGGGCCCACGAGCAGTACTTC. This sequence encodes CASSPWVAGAHEQYF.

In its sample, this clone was seen a few times. This chain joins TRBV19 and TRBJ2-7; no firm D call. There are 14 residues in the CDR3. Trimming pared 6 bases from V and 2 bases from J, leaving 14 bases between. Germline CDR1 LNHDA, CDR2 SQIVND (reference sequence). The CDR3 DNA reads TGTGCCAGTAGACTAAGGACGGGCACCTACGAGCAGTACTTC. Its protein is CASRLRTGTYEQYF.

The rearrangement links TRBV28 to TRBJ2-7; no clear D gene. The length of the CDR3 is 10 residues. The germline CDR1 and CDR2 sequences are MDHEN and SYDVKM. The ends were cut back, 5 bases at V and 5 bases at J, with 4 bases in the middle. The CDR3 bases are TGTGCCAGCAGTGGCGACGAGCAGTACTTC. It codes for CASSGDEQYF.

This chain links TRBV2 with TRBJ1-5, with 10 bases that match TRBD1. The ends lost 4 bases at V and 0 bases at J; junction bases unmatched: 9. The CDR3 is made up of 18 amino acids. Germline values: CDR1 SNHLY, CDR2 FYNNEI. The chain's CDR3 is CASSVEGQGIHSNQPQHF. CDR3 bases: TGTGCCAGCAGTGTCGAGGGACAGGGGATCCATAGCAATCAGCCCCAGCATTTT.

The chain has TRBV18 and TRBJ1-4; the D is unclear. Germline assignment: CDR1 KGHSH and CDR2 LQKENI. V was cut by 3 bases and J by 0 bases, with 11 bases left in between. This CDR3 contains 16 residues. CDR3 sequence reads: CASSPRNIATNEKLFF. CDR3 DNA: TGTGCCAGCTCACCGAGGAACATTGCAACTAATGAAAAACTGTTTTTT.

The genes are TRBV5-1 and TRBJ2-2; no reliable D call. Germline V CDR1 and CDR2: SGHRS, YFSETQ. CDR3 length: 12 amino acids. Trimming took 5 bases from V and 5 from J, leaving 7 bases between them. The CDR3 here is CASSKGTGELFF. CDR3 in DNA: TGCGCCAGCAGTAAGGGTACCGGGGAGCTGTTTTTT.

This chain connects TRBV6-5 to TRBJ1-4; D is perhaps TRBD1 (5 bases). Germline V CDR1 and CDR2: MNHEY, SVGAGI. V lost 2 bases to trimming and J lost 7 bases, with 11 bases between them. The CDR3 has 14 residues. Here the CDR3 reads CASSYGGMGEKLFF. The CDR3 DNA reads as TGTGCCAGCAGTTACGGGGGAATGGGTGAAAAACTGTTTTTT.

The chain is built from TRBV7-9 and TRBJ2-7; 12 nucleotides line up with TRBD1. This CDR3 has 17 amino acids. CDR1 SEHNR and CDR2 FQNEAQ come from the germline V gene (reference sequence). Losses at the gene ends were 0 bases for V and 7 bases for J; bases not matched to a gene: 10. This chain's CDR3 is CASSLATMGQGAVEQYF. CDR3 in DNA: TGTGCCAGCAGCTTAGCGACAATGGGACAGGGGGCAGTAGAGCAGTACTTC.

The chain recombines TRBV6-5 with TRBJ1-1; possible D gene TRBD1, 5 bases. Per the germline V gene, CDR1 is MNHEY and CDR2 is SVGAGI. V was cut by 0 bases and J by 5 bases, with 10 bases left in between. This CDR3 is built from 14 residues. CDR3 residues: CASSYSGTGTEAFF. Written as DNA, the CDR3 is TGTGCCAGCAGTTACTCCGGGACGGGGACTGAAGCTTTCTTT.

The V and J genes are TRBV9 and TRBJ1-1; D gene ambiguous. The CDR3 has 14 residues. Between the trimmed V and J ends, which lost 1 base and 1 base, there was a span of 8 bases. Per the germline V gene, CDR1 is SGDLS and CDR2 is YYNGEE. The CDR3 region has the DNA TGTGCCAGCAGCGTAATAGCAGAGAACACTGAAGCTTTCTTT. Its translation: CASSVIAENTEAFF.

The gene calls are TRBV28 and TRBJ1-4, with D possibly TRBD1 on 6 matching bases. Germline CDR1 MDHEN, CDR2 SYDVKM. This CDR3 contains 18 residues. V was pared by 6 bases and J by 0 bases, with 20 bases between. The CDR3 nucleotides read TGTGCCAGCAGCCCCCGGGACACTAAGAATCCAACTAATGAAAAACTGTTTTTT. Translation: CASSPRDTKNPTNEKLFF.

This rearrangement joins TRBV7-2 to TRBJ2-1; 9 nucleotides line up with TRBD2. The CDR3 covers 15 residues. V dropped 5 bases and J dropped 7; count of bases not matched to a gene: 9. The germline gives CDR1 SGHTA, CDR2 FQGNSA. CDR3 DNA: TGTGCCAGCAGCAATAGAGGGCTAGCGGGGAATGAGCAGTTCTTC. Amino acid sequence: CASSNRGLAGNEQFF.

The chain is built from TRBV3-1 (or the pseudogene TRBV3-2) and TRBJ1-6; TRBD1 matches 7 bases. With V trimmed by 4 bases and J by 5 bases, 5 bases remained unmatched. In germline, CDR1 is LGHDT, CDR2 YNNKEL (reference sequence). This CDR3 comprises 15 residues. CDR3 DNA sequence: TGTGCCAGCAGCCTCCGGGACAGTCATAATTCACCCCTCCACTTT. Translated, it gives CASSLRDSHNSPLHF.

The genes are TRBV5-1 and TRBJ1-1; no clear D gene. Trimming pared 1 base from V and 1 base from J, leaving 5 bases between. The germline V gene encodes CDR1 SGHRS and CDR2 YFSETQ. The CDR3 extends over 13 amino acids. This chain's CDR3 is CASSLTANTEAFF. The CDR3 coding sequence is TGCGCCAGCAGCTTGACGGCGAACACTGAAGCTTTCTTT.

This clone was seen a single time. The V gene is TRBV24-1, the J gene TRBJ1-1; maybe TRBD1 (5 bases). The germline V gene encodes CDR1 KGHDR and CDR2 SFDVKD. This CDR3 has 13 residues. The V and J ends lost 5 bases and 7 bases respectively, with 13 bases between them. CDR3 sequence reads: CATSGSTGGEAFF. CDR3 nucleotides: TGTGCCACCAGTGGATCAACGGGGGGTGAAGCTTTCTTT.

V usage is TRBV5-1 and J usage is TRBJ1-4; the D gene is possibly TRBD1 (5 bases). V lost 1 base and J 8 bases, leaving 15 bases between the germline ends. Germline CDR1 SGHRS, CDR2 YFSETQ. This CDR3 region has 15 residues. The CDR3 protein is CASSLTRDPGEKLFF. The CDR3 DNA reads TGCGCCAGCAGCTTGACCAGAGACCCAGGGGAAAAACTGTTTTTT.